This T cell receptor beta chain was profiled in a study of Tregs in tolerant kidney transplant recipients. Concerning this clone: Antigen specificity is unknown. The DNA ends 3 residues before the CDR3 does, and the rest of the CDR3 is filled in from the germline J gene.

After 6 days with irradiated graft donor PBMCs, CFSE-labeled recipient PBMCs were FACS-sorted. Study results and caveats: Findings come from small patient numbers and require larger validation. This study did not directly address biological reproducibility.

CDR1 and CDR2 from the germline V gene are SGHKS and YYEKEE (reference sequence). Trimming removed 2 bases at V and 4 bases at J, with 16 bases between. The CDR3 contains 15 residues. TCRdb's copy holds only in-frame clones and misses some; the assay was immunoSEQ multiplex PCR. The sample's table shows around 3,000 clones. The V gene is TRBV5-5, the J gene TRBJ2-7; perhaps TRBD2 as D (7 bases). This receptor was identified in a human patient who received a combined kidney and bone marrow transplant. This sample comprised CD8+ T cells from blood cultured with allogeneic cells, obtained before the transplant. CDR3 DNA, as far as it was read: TGTGCCAGCAGCTTTATACAGGGAGGGCCGTACGAG. Protein product: CASSFIQGGPYE. Given in full, the CDR3 is CASSFIQGGPYEQYF. Together with reference TRBV5-5 and TRBJ2-7, the CDR3 gives the full variable domain: DAGVTQSPTHLIKTRGQQVTLRCSPISGHKSVSWYQQVLGQGPQFIFQYYEKEERGRGNFPDRFSARQFPNYSSELNVNALLLGDSALYLCASSFIQGGPYEQYFGPGTRLTVT.